The clone carrying this T cell receptor (beta chain) has a handful of counts. MiXCR, applied by TCRdb to the 5' RACE reads, yields one record per CDR3 protein. The sample carries about 33,000 distinct CDR3 sequences, around 3.9% recorded once. This sample is part of a study of early T cells in non-severe SARS-CoV-2 infection. The CDR3 is 13 amino acids. Germline CDR1 and CDR2: LNHNV and YYDKDF (reference sequence). Trimming pared 10 bases from V and 7 bases from J, leaving 17 bases between. Sequencing was carried out using whole blood. V is TRBV15 and J is TRBJ2-1; D is perhaps TRBD2 (6 bases). The clonotype originates from an adult who was a healthcare worker with PCR-confirmed SARS-CoV-2 infection or an uninfected control (not recorded which). This CDR3 is CAIDRGDGNEQFF. In DNA, the CDR3 is TGTGCCATCGATCGCGGGGACGGGAATGAGCAGTTCTTC.